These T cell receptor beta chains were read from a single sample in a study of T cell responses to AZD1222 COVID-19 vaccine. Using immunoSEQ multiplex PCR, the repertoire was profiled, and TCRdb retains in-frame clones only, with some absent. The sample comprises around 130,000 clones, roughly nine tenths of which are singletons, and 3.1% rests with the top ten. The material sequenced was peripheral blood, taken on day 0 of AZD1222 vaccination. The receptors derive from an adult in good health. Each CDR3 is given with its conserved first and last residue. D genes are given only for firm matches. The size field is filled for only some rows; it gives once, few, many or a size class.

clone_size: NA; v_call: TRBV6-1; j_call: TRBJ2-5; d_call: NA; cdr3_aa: CASSELVRGPETQYF; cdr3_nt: TGTGCCAGCAGTGAATTGGTACGGGGGCCTGAGACCCAGTACTTC
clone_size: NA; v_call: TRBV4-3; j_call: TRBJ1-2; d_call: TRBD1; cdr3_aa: CASSQDDRTGSNYGYTF; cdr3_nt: TGCGCCAGCAGCCAAGATGATAGGACAGGCTCTAACTATGGCTACACCTTC
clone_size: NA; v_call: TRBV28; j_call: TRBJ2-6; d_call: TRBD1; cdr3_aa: CASSRTGGGPHGANVLTF; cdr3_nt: TGTGCCAGCAGCCGGACAGGGGGCGGTCCCCATGGGGCCAACGTCCTGACTTTC
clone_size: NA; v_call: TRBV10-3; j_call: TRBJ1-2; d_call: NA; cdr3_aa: CAIGTPGPYGYTF; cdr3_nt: TGTGCCATCGGCACCCCGGGGCCTTATGGCTACACCTTC
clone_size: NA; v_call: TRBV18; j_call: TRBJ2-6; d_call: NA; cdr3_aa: CASSPGKEGRSGANVLTF; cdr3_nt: TGTGCCAGCTCACCAGGGAAAGAGGGTCGCTCTGGGGCCAACGTCCTGACTTTC
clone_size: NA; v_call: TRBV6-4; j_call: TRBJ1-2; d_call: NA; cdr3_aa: CASSLQGWGYGYTF; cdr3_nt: TGTGCCAGCAGTCTACAGGGATGGGGCTATGGCTACACCTTC
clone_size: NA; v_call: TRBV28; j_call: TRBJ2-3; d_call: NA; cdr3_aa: CASSLWRTARPDTQYF; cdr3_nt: TGTGCCAGCAGTTTATGGAGGACAGCCCGTCCAGATACGCAGTATTTT
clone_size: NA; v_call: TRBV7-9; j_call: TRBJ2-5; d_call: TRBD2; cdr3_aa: CASSQAGGAQGETQYF; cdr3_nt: TGTGCCAGCAGCCAAGCGGGGGGTGCTCAAGGGGAGACCCAGTACTTC
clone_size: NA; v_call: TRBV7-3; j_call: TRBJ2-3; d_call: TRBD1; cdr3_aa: CASSRGQGSTDTQYF; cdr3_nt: TGTGCCAGCAGCCGGGGACAGGGGTCCACAGATACGCAGTATTTT
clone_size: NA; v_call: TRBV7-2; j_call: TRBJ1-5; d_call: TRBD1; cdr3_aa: CASSTTGGSNQPQHF; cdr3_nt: TGTGCCAGCAGCACAACAGGGGGGAGCAATCAGCCCCAGCATTTT
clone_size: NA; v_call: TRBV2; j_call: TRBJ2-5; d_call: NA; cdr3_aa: CASSGQETQYF; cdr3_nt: TGTGCCAGCAGTGGCCAAGAGACCCAGTACTTC
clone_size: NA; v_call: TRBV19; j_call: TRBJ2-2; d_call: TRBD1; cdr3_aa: CASLGRGRGNTGELFF; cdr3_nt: TGTGCCAGCCTCGGAAGGGGGCGAGGTAACACCGGGGAGCTGTTTTTT
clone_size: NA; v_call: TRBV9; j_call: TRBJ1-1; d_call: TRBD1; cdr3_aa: CASSPRGGTEAFF; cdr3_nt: TGTGCCAGCAGCCCCAGGGGGGGAACTGAAGCTTTCTTT
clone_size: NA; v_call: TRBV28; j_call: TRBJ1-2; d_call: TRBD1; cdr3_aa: CASTEDRGGGSYTF; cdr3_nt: TGTGCCAGCACTGAGGACAGGGGGGGCGGTAGCTACACCTTC
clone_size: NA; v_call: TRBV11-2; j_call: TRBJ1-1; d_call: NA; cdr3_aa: CASSFRGPNTEAFF; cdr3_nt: TGTGCCAGCAGCTTTCGAGGGCCGAACACTGAAGCTTTCTTT
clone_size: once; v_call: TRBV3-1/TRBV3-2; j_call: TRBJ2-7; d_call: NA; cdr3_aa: CASSQDRTAYEQYF; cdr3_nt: TGTGCCAGCAGCCAAGATCGGACAGCCTACGAGCAGTACTTC
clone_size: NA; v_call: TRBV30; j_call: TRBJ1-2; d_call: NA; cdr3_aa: CAWGIYYGYTF; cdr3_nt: TGTGCCTGGGGAATCTACTATGGCTACACCTTC
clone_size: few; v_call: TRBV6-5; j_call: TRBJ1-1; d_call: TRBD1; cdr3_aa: CASRRTGEGQAFF; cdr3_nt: TGTGCCAGCAGACGGACAGGGGAAGGACAAGCTTTCTTT
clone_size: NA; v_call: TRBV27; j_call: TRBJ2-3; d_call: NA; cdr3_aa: CASSRPGADTQYF; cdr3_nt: TGTGCCAGCAGCCGACCCGGGGCAGATACGCAGTATTTT
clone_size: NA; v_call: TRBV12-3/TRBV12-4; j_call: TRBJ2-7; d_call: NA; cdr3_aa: CASSFSLEQYF; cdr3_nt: TGTGCCAGCAGTTTCAGCCTCGAGCAGTACTTC
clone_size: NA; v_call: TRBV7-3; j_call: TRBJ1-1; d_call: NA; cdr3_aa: CASSPQGNTEAFF; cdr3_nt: TGTGCCAGCAGCCCTCAGGGGAACACTGAAGCTTTCTTT
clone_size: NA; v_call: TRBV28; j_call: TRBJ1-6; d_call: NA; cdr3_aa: CASTQPRGSYNSPLHF; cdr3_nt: TGTGCCAGCACCCAACCCAGGGGTTCCTATAATTCACCCCTCCACTTT
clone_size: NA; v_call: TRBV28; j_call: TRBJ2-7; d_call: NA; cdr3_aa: CASSFLESSYEQYF; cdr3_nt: NA
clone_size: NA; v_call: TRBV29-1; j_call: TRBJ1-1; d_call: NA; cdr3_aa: CSVEEGMNTEAFF; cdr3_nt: TGCAGCGTTGAGGAGGGGATGAACACTGAAGCTTTCTTT
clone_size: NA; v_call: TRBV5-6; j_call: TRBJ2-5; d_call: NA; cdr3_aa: CASSLGLPAGETQYF; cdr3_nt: TGTGCCAGCAGCTTAGGGCTCCCTGCAGGGGAGACCCAGTACTTC
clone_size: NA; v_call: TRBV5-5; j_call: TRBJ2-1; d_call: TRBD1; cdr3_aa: CASGGPGGPTNEQFF; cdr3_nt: TGTGCCAGCGGCGGACCAGGGGGCCCGACTAATGAGCAGTTCTTC
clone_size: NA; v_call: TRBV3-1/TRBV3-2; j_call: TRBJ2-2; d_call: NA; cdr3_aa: CASSGLNTGELFF; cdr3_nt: TGTGCCAGCTCGGGGTTGAACACCGGGGAGCTGTTTTTT
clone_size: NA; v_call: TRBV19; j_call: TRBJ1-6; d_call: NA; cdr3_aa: CASSTAGNSPLHF; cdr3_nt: TGTGCCAGTAGTACCGCGGGCAATTCACCCCTCCACTTT
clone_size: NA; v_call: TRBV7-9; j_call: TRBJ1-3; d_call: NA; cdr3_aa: CASSWGGSGNTIYF; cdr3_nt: TGTGCCAGCAGCTGGGGGGGATCTGGAAACACCATATATTTT
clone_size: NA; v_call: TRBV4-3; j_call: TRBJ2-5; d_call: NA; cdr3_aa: CASSQGNGKRETQYF; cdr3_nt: TGCGCCAGCAGCCAAGGGAACGGAAAGCGGGAGACCCAGTACTTC
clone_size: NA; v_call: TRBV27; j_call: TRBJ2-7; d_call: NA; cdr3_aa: CASSSSRTGTYEQYF; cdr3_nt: NA
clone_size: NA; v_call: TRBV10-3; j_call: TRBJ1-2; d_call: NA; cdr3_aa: CAISVDPRGYGYTF; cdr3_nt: TGTGCCATCAGTGTAGACCCCCGCGGCTATGGCTACACCTTC
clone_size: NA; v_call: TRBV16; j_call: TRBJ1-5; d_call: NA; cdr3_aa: CASSQSGGPHSNQPQHF; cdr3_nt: TGTGCCAGCAGCCAATCGGGGGGACCCCATAGCAATCAGCCCCAGCATTTT
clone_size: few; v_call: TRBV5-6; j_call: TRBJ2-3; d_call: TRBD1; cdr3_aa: CASGPPGQTFTDTQYF; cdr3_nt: TGTGCCAGCGGGCCCCCGGGACAGACTTTTACAGATACGCAGTATTTT
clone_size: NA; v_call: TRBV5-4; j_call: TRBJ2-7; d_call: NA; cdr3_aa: CASSFWGGGHEQYF; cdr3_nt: TGTGCCAGCAGCTTCTGGGGCGGTGGCCACGAGCAGTACTTC
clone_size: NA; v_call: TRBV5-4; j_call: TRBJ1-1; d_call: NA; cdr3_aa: CASGTLGLMNTEAFF; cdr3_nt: TGTGCCAGCGGGACCCTGGGTTTAATGAACACTGAAGCTTTCTTT
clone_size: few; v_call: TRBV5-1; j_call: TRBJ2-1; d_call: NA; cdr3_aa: CASSPREGNVGEQFF; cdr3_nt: TGCGCCAGCAGTCCGCGAGAAGGGAACGTGGGTGAGCAGTTCTTC
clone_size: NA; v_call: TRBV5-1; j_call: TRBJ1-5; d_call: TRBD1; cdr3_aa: CASSLLGTDSNQPQHF; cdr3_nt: TGCGCCAGCAGCTTGCTCGGGACAGATAGCAATCAGCCCCAGCATTTT
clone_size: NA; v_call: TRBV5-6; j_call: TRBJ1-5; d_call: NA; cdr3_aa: CASSQGSGHNSNQPQHF; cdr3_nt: TGTGCCAGCAGCCAGGGGTCGGGTCACAATAGCAATCAGCCCCAGCATTTT
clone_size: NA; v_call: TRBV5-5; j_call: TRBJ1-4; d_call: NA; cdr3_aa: CASSLATLGSTNEKLFF; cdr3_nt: TGTGCCAGCAGCTTGGCCACTCTGGGGTCAACTAATGAAAAACTGTTTTTT